This T cell receptor (beta chain) was recorded in a study of radiotherapy plus CTLA-4 blockade in lung cancer. The CDR3 totals 13 residues. CDR1 is MNHEY and CDR2 is SMNVEV in the germline V gene (reference sequence). Trimming shortened V by 2 bases and J by 3 bases, and 5 bases separated the two germline ends. Assay: immunoSEQ multiplex PCR; the TCRdb copy retains only in-frame clones and omits some. This sample yields about 85,000 clones, of which more than 75% are seen a single time; more than 2% belongs to the top ten. This chain links TRBV27 with TRBJ2-1; D unclear. The TCR comes from a human donor with non-small cell lung cancer who had a partial response to radiotherapy plus ipilimumab. The source was peripheral blood, collected from a patient treated with radiotherapy plus ipilimumab. The CDR3 DNA reads as TGTGCCAGCAGTTTAAGTAGCTACAATGAGCAGTTCTTC. It translates to CASSLSSYNEQFF.